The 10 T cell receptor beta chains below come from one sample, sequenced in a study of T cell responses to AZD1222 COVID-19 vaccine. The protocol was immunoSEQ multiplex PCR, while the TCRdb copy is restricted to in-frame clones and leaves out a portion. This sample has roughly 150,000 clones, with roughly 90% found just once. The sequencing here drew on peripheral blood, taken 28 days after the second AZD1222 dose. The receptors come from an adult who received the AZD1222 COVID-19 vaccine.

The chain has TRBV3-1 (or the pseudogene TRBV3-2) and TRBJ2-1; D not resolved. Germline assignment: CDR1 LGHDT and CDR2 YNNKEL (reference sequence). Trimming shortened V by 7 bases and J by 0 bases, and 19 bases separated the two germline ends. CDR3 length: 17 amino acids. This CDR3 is CASTPNTHPSSYNEQFF. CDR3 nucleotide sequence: TGTGCCAGCACCCCCAATACGCATCCCAGCTCCTACAATGAGCAGTTCTTC.

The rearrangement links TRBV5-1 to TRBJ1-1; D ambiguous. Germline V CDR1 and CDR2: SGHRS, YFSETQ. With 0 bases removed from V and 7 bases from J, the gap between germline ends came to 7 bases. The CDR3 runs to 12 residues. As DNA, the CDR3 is TGCGCCAGCAGCTTGGGAAGCGATGAAGCTTTCTTT. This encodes CASSLGSDEAFF. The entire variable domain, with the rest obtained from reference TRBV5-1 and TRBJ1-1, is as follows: KAGVTQTPRYLIKTRGQQVTLSCSPISGHRSVSWYQQTPGQGLQFLFEYFSETQRNKGNFPGRFSGRQFSNSRSEMNVSTLELGDSALYLCASSLGSDEAFFGQGTRLTVV.

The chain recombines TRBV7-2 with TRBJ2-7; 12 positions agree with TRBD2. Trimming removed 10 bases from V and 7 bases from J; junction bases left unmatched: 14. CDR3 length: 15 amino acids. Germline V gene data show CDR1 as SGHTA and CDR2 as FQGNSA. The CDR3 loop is CATKQQRLAGAEQYF. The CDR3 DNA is TGTGCCACCAAGCAGCAAAGACTAGCGGGAGCTGAGCAGTACTTC.

This CDR3 is CATSRDTAGGLGSGNTIYF. The DNA of the CDR3 is TGTGCCACCAGCAGAGATACCGCCGGGGGTCTGGGCTCTGGAAACACCATATATTTT. This chain links TRBV15 with TRBJ1-3, with a possible D match to TRBD1 (5 bases). CDR1 and CDR2 from the germline V gene are LNHNV and YYDKDF (reference sequence). The CDR3 totals 19 residues. V lost 0 bases to trimming and J lost 0 bases, with 18 bases between them.

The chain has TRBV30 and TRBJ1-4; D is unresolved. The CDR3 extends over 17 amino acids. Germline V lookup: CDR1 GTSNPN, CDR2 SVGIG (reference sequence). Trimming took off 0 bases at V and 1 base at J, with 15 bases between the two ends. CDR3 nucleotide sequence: TGTGCCTGGAGTGTACTAGGTGGGATAGGAACTAATGAAAAACTGTTTTTT. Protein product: CAWSVLGGIGTNEKLFF.

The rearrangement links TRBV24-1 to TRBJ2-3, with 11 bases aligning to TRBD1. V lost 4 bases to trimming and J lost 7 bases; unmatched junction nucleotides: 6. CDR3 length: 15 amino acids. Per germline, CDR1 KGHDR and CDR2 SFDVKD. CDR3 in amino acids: CATSDLGTGGNTQYF. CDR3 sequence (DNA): TGTGCCACCAGTGACCTTGGGACAGGGGGGAATACGCAGTATTTT.

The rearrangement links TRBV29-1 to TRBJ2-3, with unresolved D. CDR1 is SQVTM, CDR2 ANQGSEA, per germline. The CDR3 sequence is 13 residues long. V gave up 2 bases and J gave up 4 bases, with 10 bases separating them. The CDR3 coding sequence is TGCAGCGTTGAAATCCTTGTCGCAGATACGCAGTATTTT. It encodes CSVEILVADTQYF.

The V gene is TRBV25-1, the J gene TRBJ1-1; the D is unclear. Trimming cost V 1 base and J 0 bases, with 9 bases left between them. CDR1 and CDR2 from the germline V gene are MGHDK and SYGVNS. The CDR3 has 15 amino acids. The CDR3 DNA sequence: TGTGCCAGCAGTGAATCTCGCCACATGAACACTGAAGCTTTCTTT. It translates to CASSESRHMNTEAFF.

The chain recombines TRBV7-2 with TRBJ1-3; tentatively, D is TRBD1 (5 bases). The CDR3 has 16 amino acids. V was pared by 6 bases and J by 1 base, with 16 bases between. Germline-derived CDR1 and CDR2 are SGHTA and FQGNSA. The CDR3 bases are TGTGCCAGCAGATCTGCGGGGACCATTTCTGGAAACACCATATATTTT. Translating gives CASRSAGTISGNTIYF.

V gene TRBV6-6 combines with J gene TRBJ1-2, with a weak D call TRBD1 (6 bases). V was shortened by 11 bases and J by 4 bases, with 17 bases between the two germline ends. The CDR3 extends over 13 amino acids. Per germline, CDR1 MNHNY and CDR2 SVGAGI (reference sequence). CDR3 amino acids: CAVGGQIFYGYTF. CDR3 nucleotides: TGTGCCGTTGGAGGACAGATTTTCTATGGCTACACCTTC.